This T cell receptor (beta chain) was profiled in a study of blood T cell repertoires in COVID-19. Study information: Researchers got acute and convalescent COVID-19 samples from the United States, Italy and Spain. Nucleic acid was either cDNA or gDNA, and it came from T cells, B-cell-depleted T cells, or PBMCs.

Germline CDR1 reads SGHNT; CDR2 reads YYREEE (reference sequence). V trimming: 4 bases; J trimming: 5 bases; junction bases outside the gene matches: 14. CDR3 length: 16 residues. In the original processing: Reference gene primer amplification gave estimated nucleated cell counts. TCRdb keeps only in-frame clones here, not all; method: immunoSEQ multiplex PCR. The DNA was the basis for D and trimming; V, J and clone size are from that table. The data hold under 200,000 clones, with approximately 83% observed a single time. This sequence was found in a woman in her fifties or sixties with acute or convalescent COVID-19. V gene TRBV5-4 combines with J gene TRBJ2-5; 7 nucleotides align to TRBD2. Sequenced sample: peripheral blood. The CDR3 loop is CASSVATSPEGETQYF. DNA for the CDR3: TGTGCCAGCAGCGTCGCGACTAGCCCCGAGGGCGAGACCCAGTACTTC. Filled out from reference TRBV5-4 and TRBJ2-5, the complete variable domain reads ETGVTQSPTHLIKTRGQQVTLRCSSQSGHNTVSWYQQALGQGPQFIFQYYREEENGRGNFPPRFSGLQFPNYSSELNVNALELDDSALYLCASSVATSPEGETQYFGPGTRLLVL.